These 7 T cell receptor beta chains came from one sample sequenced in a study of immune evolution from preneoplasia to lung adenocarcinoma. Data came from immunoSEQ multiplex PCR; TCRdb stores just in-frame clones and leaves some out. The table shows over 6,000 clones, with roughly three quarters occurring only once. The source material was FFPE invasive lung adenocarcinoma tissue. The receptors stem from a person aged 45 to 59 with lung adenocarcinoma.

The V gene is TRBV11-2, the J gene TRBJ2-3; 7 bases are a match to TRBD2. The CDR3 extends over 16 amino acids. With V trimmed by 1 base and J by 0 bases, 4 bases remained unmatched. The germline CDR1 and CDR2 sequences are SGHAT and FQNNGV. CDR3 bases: TGTGCCAGCAGCTTAGTTGGGGGAGGGAGCACAGATACGCAGTATTTT. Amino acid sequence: CASSLVGGGSTDTQYF.

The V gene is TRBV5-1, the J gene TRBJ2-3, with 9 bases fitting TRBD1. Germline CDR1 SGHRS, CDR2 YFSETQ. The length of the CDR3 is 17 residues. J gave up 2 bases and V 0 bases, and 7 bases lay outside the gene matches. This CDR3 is CASSLGHRDRVTDTQYF. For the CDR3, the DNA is TGCGCCAGCAGCTTGGGCCACCGGGACAGGGTCACAGATACGCAGTATTTT.

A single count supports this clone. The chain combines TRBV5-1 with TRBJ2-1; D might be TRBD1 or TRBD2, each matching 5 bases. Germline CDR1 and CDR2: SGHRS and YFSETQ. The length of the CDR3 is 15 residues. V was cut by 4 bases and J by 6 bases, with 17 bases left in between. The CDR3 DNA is TGCGCCAGCAGCGTTCTCCCGGGACGGCTCAATGAGCAGTTCTTC. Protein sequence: CASSVLPGRLNEQFF.

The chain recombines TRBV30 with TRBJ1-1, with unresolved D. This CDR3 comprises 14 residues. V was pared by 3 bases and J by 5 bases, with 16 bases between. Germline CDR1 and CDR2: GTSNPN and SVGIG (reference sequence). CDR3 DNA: TGTGCCTGGAGCGTCCTTCTCGGGAGAACTGAAGCTTTCTTT. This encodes CAWSVLLGRTEAFF.

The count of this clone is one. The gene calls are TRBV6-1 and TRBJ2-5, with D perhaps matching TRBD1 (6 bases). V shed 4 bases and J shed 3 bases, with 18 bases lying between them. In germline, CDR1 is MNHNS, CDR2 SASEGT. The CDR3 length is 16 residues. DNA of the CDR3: TGTGCCAGCAGTGCTACCTTCCTAAGGACAGAAGAGACCCAGTACTTC. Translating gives CASSATFLRTEETQYF.

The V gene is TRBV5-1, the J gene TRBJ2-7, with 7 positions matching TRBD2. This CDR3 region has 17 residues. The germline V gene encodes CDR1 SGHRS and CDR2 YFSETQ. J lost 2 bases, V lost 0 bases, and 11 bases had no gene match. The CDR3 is CASSLASGGENAYEQYF. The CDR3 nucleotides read TGCGCCAGCAGCTTGGCCTCGGGAGGTGAAAATGCCTACGAGCAGTACTTC.

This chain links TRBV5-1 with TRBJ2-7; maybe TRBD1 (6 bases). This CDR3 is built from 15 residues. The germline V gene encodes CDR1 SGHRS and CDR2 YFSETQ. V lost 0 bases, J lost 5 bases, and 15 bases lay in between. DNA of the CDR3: TGCGCCAGCAGCTTGGATGACAGGCAGCGGAACGAGCAGTACTTC. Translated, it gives CASSLDDRQRNEQYF.